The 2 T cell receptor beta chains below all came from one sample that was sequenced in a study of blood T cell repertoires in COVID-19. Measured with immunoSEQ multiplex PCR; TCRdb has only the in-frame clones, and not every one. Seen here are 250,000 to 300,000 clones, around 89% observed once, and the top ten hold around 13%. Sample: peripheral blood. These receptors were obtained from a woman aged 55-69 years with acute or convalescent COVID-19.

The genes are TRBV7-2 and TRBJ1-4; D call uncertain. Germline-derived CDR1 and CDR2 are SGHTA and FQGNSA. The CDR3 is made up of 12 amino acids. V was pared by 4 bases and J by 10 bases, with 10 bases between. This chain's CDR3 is CASSSTYGKLFF. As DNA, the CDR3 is TGTGCCAGCAGCTCGACTTACGGAAAACTGTTTTTT.

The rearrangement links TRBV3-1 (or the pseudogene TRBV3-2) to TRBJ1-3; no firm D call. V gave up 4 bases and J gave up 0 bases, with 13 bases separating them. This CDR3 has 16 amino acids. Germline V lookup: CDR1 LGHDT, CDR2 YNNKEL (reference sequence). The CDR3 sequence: CASSPLRQNSGNTIYF. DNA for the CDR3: TGTGCCAGCAGCCCTCTTCGCCAGAACTCTGGAAACACCATATATTTT.